This TCR beta chain was recovered during a study of cytomegalovirus exposure and HLA in healthy donors. Study background: Some 87 million unique TCRs from HLA-typed donors were held in an early release of data. Approximately 81% of a few hundred genotyped donors fell in the Caucasian-associated ancestry cluster. Findings and limits, study-wide: Most likely, a cluster of highly shared sequence variants arose as a sequencing artifact. Analyzed later, association rates of TCRs varied across HLA loci, with DRB1 most and HLA-C fewest.

A multiplex PCR was run with 60 Vbeta primers and 13 Jbeta primers. Using immunoSEQ multiplex PCR, the repertoire was profiled, and TCRdb retains in-frame clones only, with some absent. Among under 200,000 clones listed, 70% to 85% were seen once. Details on this clone: Its antigen is unidentified.

The sequencing input was PBMCs. The sequence was collected from a woman in her 30s in good health and CMV-seropositive.

CDR3 bases: TGTGCTAGTGGTTTGGCCAGTATTTTGGGGCTCGTCCAGTTCTTC. Residues: CASGLASILGLVQFF. V usage is TRBV12-5 and J usage is TRBJ2-1; D possibly corresponds to TRBD1 (5 bases). V shed 1 base and J shed 13 bases, with 20 bases lying between them. The CDR3 totals 15 residues. The V gene's germline CDR1 is LGHNT and CDR2 FRNRAP.